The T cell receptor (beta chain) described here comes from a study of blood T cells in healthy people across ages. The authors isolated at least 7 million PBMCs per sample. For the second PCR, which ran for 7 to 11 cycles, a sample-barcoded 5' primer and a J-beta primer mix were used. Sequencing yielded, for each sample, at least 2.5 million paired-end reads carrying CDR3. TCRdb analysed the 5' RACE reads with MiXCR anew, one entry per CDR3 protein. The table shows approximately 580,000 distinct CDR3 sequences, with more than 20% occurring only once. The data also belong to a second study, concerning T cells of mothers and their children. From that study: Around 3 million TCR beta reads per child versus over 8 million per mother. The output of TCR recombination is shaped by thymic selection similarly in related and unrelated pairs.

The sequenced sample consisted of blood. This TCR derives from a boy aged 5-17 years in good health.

The CDR3, as DNA: TGTGCCAGTAGTATGTGGGTAACAGATACGCAGTATTTT. Translated: CASSMWVTDTQYF. This chain links TRBV19 with TRBJ2-3; D unclear. Per the germline V gene, CDR1 is LNHDA and CDR2 is SQIVND (reference sequence). The CDR3 is made up of 13 amino acids. The V end was cut by 3 bases, the J end by 3 bases, with 7 bases between. Using reference TRBV19 and TRBJ2-3 for the parts outside the CDR3, the full variable domain is DGGITQSPKYLFRKEGQNVTLSCEQNLNHDAMYWYRQDPGQGLRLIYYSQIVNDFQKGDIAEGYSVSREKKESFPLTVTSAQKNPTAFYLCASSMWVTDTQYFGPGTRLTVL.